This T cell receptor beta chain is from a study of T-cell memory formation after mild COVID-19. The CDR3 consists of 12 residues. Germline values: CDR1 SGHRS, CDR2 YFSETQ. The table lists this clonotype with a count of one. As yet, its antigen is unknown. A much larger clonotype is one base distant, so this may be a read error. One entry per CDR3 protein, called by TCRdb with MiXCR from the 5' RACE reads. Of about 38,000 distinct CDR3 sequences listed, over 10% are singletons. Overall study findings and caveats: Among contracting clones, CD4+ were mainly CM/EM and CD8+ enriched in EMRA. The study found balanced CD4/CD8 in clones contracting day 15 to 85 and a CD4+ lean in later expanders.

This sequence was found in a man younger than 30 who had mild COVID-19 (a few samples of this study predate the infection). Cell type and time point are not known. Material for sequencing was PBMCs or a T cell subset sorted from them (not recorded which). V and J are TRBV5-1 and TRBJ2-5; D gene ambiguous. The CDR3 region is CSSRRDQETQYF. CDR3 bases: TGCTCCAGCCGACGGGACCAAGAGACCCAGTACTTC. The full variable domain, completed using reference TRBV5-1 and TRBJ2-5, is KAGVTQTPRYLIKTRGQQVTLSCSPISGHRSVSWYQQTPGQGLQFLFEYFSETQRNKGNFPGRFSGRQFSNSRSEMNVSTLELGDSALYLCSSRRDQETQYFGPGTRLLVL.